This T cell receptor (beta chain) was obtained from a study of T cells in Graves' hyperthyroidism and ophthalmopathy. This clonotype was observed many times. RNA transcripts were the template for amplifying TCR beta CDR3 regions. First-round RT-PCR targeting the TCR CDR3 was performed with the HTBI primer set. TCRdb used MiXCR to reprocess the multiplex PCR reads, holding one entry per CDR3 protein. The sample lists around 500,000 distinct CDR3 sequences; under 15% were seen once. This CDR3 contains 15 residues. The germline CDR1 and CDR2 sequences are GTSNPN and SVGIG (reference sequence). V lost 2 bases and J lost 4; bases outside the gene matches: 6. Hyperthyroidism of Graves' type that showed no ophthalmopathy progression within 18 months was stable. Uncontrolled infection, other autoimmune disease, pregnancy or lactation disqualified patients from enrolment. Clinical symptoms, serum thyroxine, TRAb, thyroid ultrasound and orbital computed tomography established diagnosis.

Sequencing was performed on blood. The TCR comes from a woman aged 18-29 years with Graves' hyperthyroidism. The V call is TRBV30, the J call TRBJ2-2, with 8 bases aligning to TRBD2. The CDR3 nucleotides are TGTGCCTGGAGTCGTGGACTAGCCACCACCGGGGAGCTGTTTTTT. It specifies CAWSRGLATTGELFF.